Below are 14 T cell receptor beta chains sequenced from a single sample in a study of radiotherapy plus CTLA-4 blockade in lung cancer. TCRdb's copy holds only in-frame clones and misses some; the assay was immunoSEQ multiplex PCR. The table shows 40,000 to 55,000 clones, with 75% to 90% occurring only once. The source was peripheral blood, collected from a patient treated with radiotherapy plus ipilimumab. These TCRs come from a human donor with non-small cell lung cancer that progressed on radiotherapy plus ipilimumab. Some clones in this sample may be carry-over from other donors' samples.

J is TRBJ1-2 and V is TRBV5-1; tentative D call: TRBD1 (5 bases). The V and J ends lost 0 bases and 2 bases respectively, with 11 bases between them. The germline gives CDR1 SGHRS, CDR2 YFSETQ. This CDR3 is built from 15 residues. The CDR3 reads CASSLGGTANYGYTF. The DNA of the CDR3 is TGCGCCAGCAGCTTGGGCGGGACCGCAAACTATGGCTACACCTTC.

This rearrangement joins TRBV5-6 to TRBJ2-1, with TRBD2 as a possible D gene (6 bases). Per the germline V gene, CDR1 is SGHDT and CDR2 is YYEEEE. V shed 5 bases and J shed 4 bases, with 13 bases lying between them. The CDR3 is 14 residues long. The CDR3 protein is CASRWRDLYNEQFF. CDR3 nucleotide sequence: TGTGCCAGCAGGTGGCGGGACCTTTACAATGAGCAGTTCTTC. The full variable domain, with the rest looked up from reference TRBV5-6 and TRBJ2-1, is DAGVTQSPTHLIKTRGQQVTLRCSPKSGHDTVSWYQQALGQGPQFIFQYYEEEERQRGNFPDRFSGHQFPNYSSELNVNALLLGDSALYLCASRWRDLYNEQFFGPGTRLTVL.

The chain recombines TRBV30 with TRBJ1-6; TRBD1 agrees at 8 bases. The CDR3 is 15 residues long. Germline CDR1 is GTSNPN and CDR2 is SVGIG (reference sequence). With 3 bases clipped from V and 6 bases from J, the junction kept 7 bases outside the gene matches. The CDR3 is CAWRPGQVLNSPLHF. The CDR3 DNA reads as TGTGCCTGGAGGCCGGGACAGGTCCTTAATTCACCCCTCCACTTT.

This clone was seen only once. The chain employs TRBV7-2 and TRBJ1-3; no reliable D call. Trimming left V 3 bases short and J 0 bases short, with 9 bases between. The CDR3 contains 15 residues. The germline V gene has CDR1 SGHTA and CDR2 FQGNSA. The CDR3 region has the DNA TGTGCCAGCAGCTTTTCTCCCCGCTCTGGAAACACCATATATTTT. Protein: CASSFSPRSGNTIYF.

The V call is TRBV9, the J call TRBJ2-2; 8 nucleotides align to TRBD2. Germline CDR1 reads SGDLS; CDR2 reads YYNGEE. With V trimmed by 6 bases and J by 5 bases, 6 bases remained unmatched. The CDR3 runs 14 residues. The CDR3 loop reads CASKEAGVTGELFF. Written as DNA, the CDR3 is TGTGCCAGCAAAGAAGCGGGGGTAACCGGGGAGCTGTTTTTT.

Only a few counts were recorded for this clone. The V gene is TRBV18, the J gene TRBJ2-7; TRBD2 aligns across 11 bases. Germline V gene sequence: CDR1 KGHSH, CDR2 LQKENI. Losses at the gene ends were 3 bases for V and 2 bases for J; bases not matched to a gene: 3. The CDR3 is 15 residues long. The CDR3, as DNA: TGTGCCAGCTCACCCGGACTAGCGGGTCCCTACGAGCAGTACTTC. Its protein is CASSPGLAGPYEQYF.

Written as DNA, the CDR3 is TGTGCCTGGAGTCTCGACGAGGGTGAAAAACTGTTTTTT. This translates into CAWSLDEGEKLFF. This chain uses TRBV30 with TRBJ1-4; D gene uncertain. The V end was cut by 2 bases, the J end by 7 bases, with 11 bases between. Germline V lookup: CDR1 GTSNPN, CDR2 SVGIG (reference sequence). The CDR3 length is 13 residues.

The CDR3 bases are TGTGCCAGCAGCTTAACTAGCGGTTCTAGCTCCTACAATGAGCAGTTCTTC. This gives the protein CASSLTSGSSSYNEQFF. The chain links TRBV7-9 to TRBJ2-1; 8 bases are a match to TRBD2. The germline CDR1 and CDR2 sequences are SEHNR and FQNEAQ (reference sequence). Trimming at V came to 2 bases and at J to 0 bases, leaving 6 bases not matched to a gene. CDR3 length equals 17 residues.

CDR3 loop: CASSSWTGAGDTQYF. In DNA, the CDR3 is TGCGCCAGCAGCTCCTGGACAGGGGCAGGTGATACGCAGTATTTT. The rearrangement links TRBV5-1 to TRBJ2-3, with 9 bases aligning to TRBD1. V shed 3 bases, J shed 6 bases, and the junction held 8 bases outside the gene matches. Germline V gene data show CDR1 as SGHRS and CDR2 as YFSETQ. This CDR3 comprises 15 residues.

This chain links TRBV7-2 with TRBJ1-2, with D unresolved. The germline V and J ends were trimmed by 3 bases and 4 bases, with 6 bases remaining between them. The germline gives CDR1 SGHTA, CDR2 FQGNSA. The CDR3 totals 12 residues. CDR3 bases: TGTGCCAGCAGCTTTGACATCTATGGCTACACCTTC. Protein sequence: CASSFDIYGYTF.

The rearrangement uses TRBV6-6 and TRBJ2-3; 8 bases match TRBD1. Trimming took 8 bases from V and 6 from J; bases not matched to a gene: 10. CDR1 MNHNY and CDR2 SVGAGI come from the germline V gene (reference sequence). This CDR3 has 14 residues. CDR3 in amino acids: CASSQAGGEDTQYF. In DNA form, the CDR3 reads TGTGCCAGCTCTCAGGCAGGGGGCGAGGATACGCAGTATTTT.

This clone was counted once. The CDR3 DNA reads as TGTGCCAGCAGCTCTGACACAACCTACGAGCAGTACTTC. Protein sequence: CASSSDTTYEQYF. The V and J genes are TRBV21-1 and TRBJ2-7; the table's D call, TRBD1, has no DNA check behind it. TRBV21-1 is classified as a pseudogene. The CDR3 has 13 amino acids.

This chain's CDR3 is CSVAGIEAFF. The CDR3 bases are TGCAGCGTTGCAGGTATTGAAGCTTTCTTT. V usage is TRBV29-1 and J usage is TRBJ1-1, with D unclear. The CDR3 has 10 amino acids. Germline V gene data show CDR1 as SQVTM and CDR2 as ANQGSEA. V gave up 4 bases and J gave up 7 bases, with 7 bases separating them.

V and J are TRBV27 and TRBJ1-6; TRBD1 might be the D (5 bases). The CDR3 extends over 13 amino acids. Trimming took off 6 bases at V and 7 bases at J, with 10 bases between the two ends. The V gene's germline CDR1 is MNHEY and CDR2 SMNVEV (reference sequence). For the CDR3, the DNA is TGTGCCAGCAGACAAGGGGTCAATTCACCCCTCCACTTT. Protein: CASRQGVNSPLHF.